Presented here are 7 T cell receptor beta chains from one specimen sequenced in a study of blood T cell repertoires in COVID-19. TCRdb's copy holds only in-frame clones and misses some; the assay was immunoSEQ multiplex PCR. The data hold about 250,000 clones, with over 70% observed a single time. What was sequenced was peripheral blood. The source is a woman older than 75 with acute or convalescent COVID-19.

The chain links TRBV7-7 to TRBJ2-5; 11 bases match TRBD2. CDR3 length equals 18 residues. Looked up from germline, CDR1 is SSHAT and CDR2 is FNYEAQ (reference sequence). With V trimmed by 1 base and J by 2 bases, 9 bases remained unmatched. In DNA, the CDR3 is TGTGCCAGCAGCTTAGGTTCTAGCGGGGGGTCTAATCAAGAGACCCAGTACTTC. Translating gives CASSLGSSGGSNQETQYF.

V gene TRBV19 combines with J gene TRBJ2-1; 8 nucleotides line up with TRBD2. The CDR3 is 16 amino acids. CDR1 is LNHDA and CDR2 is SQIVND in the germline V gene (reference sequence). V shed 3 bases, J shed 6 bases, and the junction held 10 bases outside the gene matches. CDR3 coding DNA: TGTGCCAGTAGTATCGGTCCGGGAGGGCTCATCAATGAGCAGTTCTTC. Translation: CASSIGPGGLINEQFF.

The genes are TRBV30 and TRBJ1-1; D call uncertain. CDR1 and CDR2 from the germline V gene are GTSNPN and SVGIG (reference sequence). V lost 3 bases to trimming and J lost 1 base, with 9 bases between them. The CDR3 contains 13 residues. CDR3 nucleotides: TGTGCCTGGAGGGGCAGCGGGAACACTGAAGCTTTCTTT. Its protein is CAWRGSGNTEAFF.

V is TRBV25-1 and J is TRBJ1-2; D is unclear. This CDR3 comprises 14 residues. The germline gives CDR1 MGHDK, CDR2 SYGVNS. Trimming removed 4 bases at V and 5 bases at J, with 14 bases between. DNA for the CDR3: TGTGCCAGCAGTGCGTCCGTTGGAGGTTATGGCTACACCTTC. Its translation is CASSASVGGYGYTF.

Concerning this clone: One end of the junction fails to match germline, which may point to a read error. V gene TRBV6-4 combines with J gene TRBJ2-5; D might be TRBD1 (6 bases). The V gene's germline CDR1 is MRHNA and CDR2 SNTAGT. The CDR3 has 16 amino acids. CDR3 in DNA: TGTGCCAGCCGTGATGTTCGACAGGATAGGATAAAGACCCAGTACTTC. It encodes CASRDVRQDRIKTQYF.

This clone occurred once. The chain is built from TRBV21-1 and TRBJ2-3; the table's D call TRBD2 went unverified against the DNA. TRBV21-1 is classified as a pseudogene. The length of the CDR3 is 17 residues. CDR3 amino acids: CASSQAQTSGGTDTQYF. Here the CDR3 DNA reads TGTGCCAGCAGCCAGGCCCAGACTAGCGGGGGCACAGATACGCAGTATTTT.

V is TRBV11-2 and J is TRBJ1-3; D is unclear. Germline-derived CDR1 and CDR2 are SGHAT and FQNNGV. Trimming pared 4 bases from V and 0 bases from J, leaving 13 bases between. This CDR3 has 16 amino acids. CDR3: CASSSNGGHSGNTIYF. CDR3 sequence (DNA): TGTGCCAGCAGCTCGAATGGAGGGCACTCTGGAAACACCATATATTTT.